The 29 T cell receptor beta chains below all came from one sample that was sequenced in a study of radiotherapy plus CTLA-4 blockade in lung cancer. Clones were read by immunoSEQ multiplex PCR, and TCRdb kept only the in-frame ones, dropping some. The sample consists of roughly 46,000 clones, roughly three quarters of them appearing once. Sequences were derived from peripheral blood, sampled from a patient treated with radiotherapy plus ipilimumab. All receptors derive from a human donor with non-small cell lung cancer who had stable disease on radiotherapy plus ipilimumab.

The chain recombines TRBV5-6 with TRBJ2-3, with 9 bases identical to TRBD2. CDR1 and CDR2 from the germline V gene are SGHDT and YYEEEE. The V segment lost 2 bases and the J segment 3 bases; nucleotides outside the gene matches: 7. The CDR3 loop spans 16 amino acids. CDR3 sequence reads: CASSFQRLAVTDTQYF. The CDR3 region has the DNA TGTGCCAGCAGCTTCCAGAGACTAGCGGTAACAGATACGCAGTATTTT.

This chain uses TRBV11-3 with TRBJ2-3; D gene unclear. The CDR3 covers 15 residues. V lost 1 base to trimming and J lost 2 bases, with 10 bases between them. Looked up from germline, CDR1 is SGHNT and CDR2 is YENEEA. The CDR3 DNA is TGTGCCAGCAGCTTAGGTCCCTACACCACAGATACGCAGTATTTT. Protein: CASSLGPYTTDTQYF.

CDR3 nucleotide sequence: TGTGCCAGCAGCCTCGGGACAGGGATGGAGACCCAGTACTTC. Encoded protein: CASSLGTGMETQYF. The rearrangement links TRBV7-3 to TRBJ2-5, with 9 bases aligning to TRBD1. The germline gives CDR1 SGHTA, CDR2 FQGTGA. Losses at the gene ends were 5 bases for V and 5 bases for J; bases not matched to a gene: 6. The CDR3 is 14 amino acids.

This clone has only a few counts. The V gene is TRBV5-6, the J gene TRBJ2-7; unclear D gene. V was trimmed by 5 bases and J by 3 bases, leaving 12 bases between them. This CDR3 has 13 residues. Germline values: CDR1 SGHDT, CDR2 YYEEEE. The CDR3 here is CASRRRPGYEQYV. In DNA form, the CDR3 reads TGTGCCAGCAGGCGCCGACCAGGCTACGAGCAGTACGTC.

J is TRBJ1-2 and V is TRBV5-6, with TRBD1 as a possible D gene (5 bases). The CDR3 totals 16 residues. Trimming removed 4 bases from V and 0 bases from J, with 16 bases in between. Per germline, CDR1 SGHDT and CDR2 YYEEEE. This CDR3 is CASSPSFLGANYGYTF. The CDR3 coding sequence is TGTGCCAGCAGCCCATCATTTTTGGGGGCTAACTATGGCTACACCTTC.

The DNA of the CDR3 is TGTGCCAGCACCCCAGCGGGGGGGCCGAGTACCGGGGAGCTGTTTTTT. It translates to CASTPAGGPSTGELFF. The chain recombines TRBV7-2 with TRBJ2-2; the match to TRBD2 covers 10 bases. There are 16 residues in the CDR3. CDR1 SGHTA and CDR2 FQGNSA come from the germline V gene. The V and J ends lost 7 bases and 5 bases, in that order; junction bases with no gene match: 10.

The chain uses TRBV11-3 and TRBJ2-7; D is perhaps TRBD2 (6 bases). Trimming removed 3 bases from V and 3 bases from J, with 15 bases in between. This CDR3 has 15 residues. Per the germline V gene, CDR1 is SGHNT and CDR2 is YENEEA. The CDR3 region has the DNA TGTGCCAGCAGCTTGCGGGACGGCGAGATCTACGAGCAGTACTTC. Residues: CASSLRDGEIYEQYF.

The genes are TRBV7-9 and TRBJ1-1, with 8 bases that match TRBD1. The germline CDR1 and CDR2 sequences are SEHNR and FQNEAQ (reference sequence). This CDR3 has 16 amino acids. V was clipped by 2 bases and J by 1 base; unmatched bases: 6. In DNA form, the CDR3 reads TGTGCCAGCAGCTTACCCCGGACAGGGCAGAACACTGAAGCTTTCTTT. It translates to CASSLPRTGQNTEAFF.

This clone was found a few times. V is TRBV2 and J is TRBJ2-3; 9 bases match TRBD2. CDR1 is SNHLY, CDR2 FYNNEI, per germline. The CDR3 consists of 16 residues. V lost 2 bases, J lost 0 bases, and 3 bases stayed unmatched. Written as DNA, the CDR3 is TGTGCCAGCAGTGAAAGGCTAGCGGGGAGCACAGATACGCAGTATTTT. It is translated as CASSERLAGSTDTQYF.

This chain uses TRBV7-9 with TRBJ1-1; D call uncertain. Per the germline V gene, CDR1 is SEHNR and CDR2 is FQNEAQ (reference sequence). Trimming stripped 2 bases from V and 1 base from J, with 17 bases between. CDR3 length equals 17 residues. The chain's CDR3 is CASSLRSPPKRNTEAFF. As DNA, the CDR3 is TGTGCCAGCAGCTTAAGGTCACCTCCTAAGAGGAACACTGAAGCTTTCTTT.

This CDR3 reads CASSSGLLNTEAFF. The CDR3 DNA reads as TGTGCCAGCAGCTCGGGACTGTTGAACACTGAAGCTTTCTTT. The V and J genes are TRBV7-2 and TRBJ1-1; D possibly corresponds to TRBD1 (5 bases). Germline lookup yields CDR1 SGHTA and CDR2 FQGNSA. V lost 4 bases and J lost 0, with 9 bases in between. This CDR3 is 14 amino acids long.

The table lists this clone with a few counts. The CDR3 protein is CASSEAQQGPPPYGYTF. CDR3 sequence (DNA): TGTGCCAGCAGTGAAGCGCAACAGGGTCCCCCTCCGTATGGCTACACCTTC. The chain is built from TRBV2 and TRBJ1-2; weak D call: TRBD1 (6 bases). Germline V CDR1 and CDR2: SNHLY, FYNNEI. V lost 0 bases, J lost 5 bases, and 19 bases lay in between. This CDR3 region has 17 residues.

The chain links TRBV6-5 to TRBJ2-7, with TRBD2 as a possible D gene (5 bases). V dropped 6 bases and J dropped 4 bases, with 16 bases sitting between them. The CDR3 totals 14 residues. The germline V gene has CDR1 MNHEY and CDR2 SVGAGI. The CDR3 spells CASSPGSRRYEQYV. CDR3 nucleotides: TGTGCCAGCAGCCCTGGGAGCCGTCGGTACGAGCAGTACGTC.

The genes are TRBV29-1 and TRBJ1-4, with D unclear. V shed 5 bases and J shed 8 bases, with 9 bases lying between them. This CDR3 has 11 amino acids. Germline-derived CDR1 and CDR2 are SQVTM and ANQGSEA. CDR3 DNA: TGCAGCGTTAACTCGGGGGAAAAACTGTTTTTT. Its translation: CSVNSGEKLFF.

V usage is TRBV4-1 and J usage is TRBJ1-6; possible D gene TRBD1, 5 bases. Trimming removed 0 bases at V and 4 bases at J, with 16 bases between. This CDR3 has 18 amino acids. The germline gives CDR1 MGHRA, CDR2 YSYEKL. The DNA for the CDR3 is TGCGCCAGCAGCCAAGATCGTGGCAGGGCTACTTATAATTCACCCCTCCACTTT. This translates into CASSQDRGRATYNSPLHF.

This chain links TRBV9 with TRBJ1-1; weak D call: TRBD1 (6 bases). V was clipped by 0 bases and J by 4 bases, with 13 bases between them. There are 15 residues in the CDR3. Germline CDR1 is SGDLS and CDR2 is YYNGEE. CDR3: CASSVGQGLSTEAFF. CDR3 bases: TGTGCCAGCAGCGTAGGGCAGGGGCTGAGCACTGAAGCTTTCTTT.

In its sample, this clone was seen once. The gene calls are TRBV5-1 and TRBJ1-1, with TRBD1 identical over 7 bases. V lost 3 bases and J lost 0; bases outside the gene matches: 2. CDR1 and CDR2 (germline): SGHRS, YFSETQ. The CDR3 is 14 residues long. For the CDR3, the DNA is TGCGCCAGCAGCTCGGGACAGTTGAACACTGAAGCTTTCTTT. This gives the protein CASSSGQLNTEAFF. Complete variable domain (other parts from reference TRBV5-1 and TRBJ1-1): KAGVTQTPRYLIKTRGQQVTLSCSPISGHRSVSWYQQTPGQGLQFLFEYFSETQRNKGNFPGRFSGRQFSNSRSEMNVSTLELGDSALYLCASSSGQLNTEAFFGQGTRLTVV.

This chain uses TRBV7-6 with TRBJ2-1, with D unresolved. With 1 base removed from V and 5 bases from J, the gap between germline ends came to 15 bases. CDR1 and CDR2 from the germline V gene are SGHVS and FNYEAQ. The CDR3 length is 16 residues. DNA for the CDR3: TGTGCCAGCAGCTTAGACCCGCAGGAAGCGAACAATGAGCAGTTCTTC. This translates into CASSLDPQEANNEQFF.

The chain couples TRBV10-1 to TRBJ1-3; 10 nucleotides line up with TRBD1. V lost 3 bases, J lost 5 bases, and 7 bases stayed unmatched. This CDR3 contains 16 residues. Germline V lookup: CDR1 WNHNN, CDR2 SYGVQD (reference sequence). The CDR3 nucleotides are TGCGCCAGCAGTGAAAGTAGGACAGGGGGTAGAAACACCATATATTTT. The encoded protein is CASSESRTGGRNTIYF.

This clone appeared once. The chain links TRBV10-2 to TRBJ1-3; 9 bases map to TRBD1. The V gene end was trimmed by 7 bases and the J gene end by 2 bases; junction bases not matched to a gene: 12. Per germline, CDR1 WSHSY and CDR2 SAAADI. The CDR3 has 17 residues. The CDR3 here is CASTALDRGFPGNTIYF. The CDR3 region has the DNA TGCGCCAGCACTGCCTTGGACAGGGGCTTCCCTGGAAACACCATATATTTT.

This clone has only a few counts. CDR3 coding DNA: TGTGCCATCAGTGAGTCGATCGGCAAACAGGGAAACTCTGGAAACACCATATATTTT. Its protein product is CAISESIGKQGNSGNTIYF. The chain links TRBV10-3 to TRBJ1-3; tentatively, D is TRBD1 (6 bases). V was shortened by 0 bases and J by 0 bases, with 18 bases between the two germline ends. There are 19 residues in the CDR3. Germline CDR1 reads ENHRY; CDR2 reads SYGVKD.

V is TRBV5-1 and J is TRBJ2-7; D gene ambiguous. The CDR3 is made up of 12 amino acids. Germline values: CDR1 SGHRS, CDR2 YFSETQ. V dropped 5 bases and J dropped 3 bases, with 9 bases sitting between them. The CDR3 reads CASRTDIYEQYF. The CDR3 nucleotides read TGCGCCAGCAGAACCGACATCTACGAGCAGTACTTC.

The chain recombines TRBV10-3 with TRBJ1-1; TRBD1 agrees at 9 bases. The V segment lost 0 bases and the J segment 0 bases; nucleotides outside the gene matches: 2. The CDR3 is 16 residues long. Germline V gene sequence: CDR1 ENHRY, CDR2 SYGVKD. CDR3 amino acids: CAISESGQGMNTEAFF. For the CDR3, the DNA is TGTGCCATCAGTGAGTCAGGACAGGGGATGAACACTGAAGCTTTCTTT.

This clone was observed a few times. The gene calls are TRBV7-6 and TRBJ2-1, with D possibly called TRBD1 or TRBD2 (6 bases each). The germline V and J ends were trimmed by 0 bases and 7 bases, with 13 bases remaining between them. Germline V CDR1 and CDR2: SGHVS, FNYEAQ. CDR3 length: 15 residues. The CDR3, as DNA: TGTGCCAGCAGCTTAGCGGGGGGCGTGGGGAATGAGCAGTTCTTC. This gives the protein CASSLAGGVGNEQFF.

This chain uses TRBV7-2 with TRBJ2-5, with D unclear. Trimming took 5 bases from V and 0 from J, leaving 4 bases between them. The CDR3 is 12 residues long. The germline V gene has CDR1 SGHTA and CDR2 FQGNSA. CDR3 protein: CASSPYQETQYF. The CDR3 nucleotides read TGTGCCAGCAGCCCCTACCAAGAGACCCAGTACTTC.

This chain links TRBV6-9 with TRBJ2-1; D unresolved. The CDR3 contains 15 residues. V lost 6 bases to trimming and J lost 0 bases, with 12 bases between them. From germline, CDR1 is MNHGY and CDR2 SVAAGI. CDR3 coding DNA: TGTGCCAGCAGACTGGACCCAAGCTCCTACAATGAGCAGTTCTTC. It codes for CASRLDPSSYNEQFF.

The chain uses TRBV5-4 and TRBJ2-5, with TRBD1 as a possible D gene (6 bases). Germline V gives CDR1 SGHNT, CDR2 YYREEE (reference sequence). The V end was cut by 2 bases, the J end by 5 bases, with 22 bases between. The CDR3 runs 17 residues. The CDR3 DNA sequence: TGTGCCAGCAGCTTAGGGCCTACCGGGACATCGTGGGAGACCCAGTACTTC. Translation: CASSLGPTGTSWETQYF.

The chain is built from TRBV5-8 and TRBJ2-2; D is unclear. CDR3 length: 15 residues. Between the trimmed V and J ends, which lost 4 bases and 1 base, there was a span of 11 bases. From germline, CDR1 is SGHTS and CDR2 YDEGEE. The CDR3 spells CASSMRLLNTGELFF. The DNA for the CDR3 is TGTGCCAGCAGCATGAGACTGCTGAACACCGGGGAGCTGTTTTTT. The whole variable domain, remainder taken from reference TRBV5-8 and TRBJ2-2, is EAGVTQSPTHLIKTRGQQATLRCSPISGHTSVYWYQQALGLGLQFLLWYDEGEERNRGNFPPRFSGRQFPNYSSELNVNALELEDSALYLCASSMRLLNTGELFFGEGSRLTVL.

The chain combines TRBV28 with TRBJ1-2; D is unresolved. The length of the CDR3 is 17 residues. The germline V gene encodes CDR1 MDHEN and CDR2 SYDVKM. V lost 2 bases and J 2 bases, leaving 18 bases between the germline ends. This CDR3 reads CASSLSASGSVNYGYTF. DNA for the CDR3: TGTGCCAGCAGTTTAAGTGCTAGTGGGTCAGTGAACTATGGCTACACCTTC.